This entry describes one T cell receptor beta chain. Antigen: not known. The entry originates in a study of CD8 T cells in ankylosing spondylitis. Findings and caveats of the study: Seemingly distinctive of ankylosing spondylitis blood was a TCR beta motif formed by eight highly homologous variants. Relatively rare in peripheral blood, disease-linked clones were also CD8+. Matched ankylosing spondylitis synovial fluid reportedly contained a significantly enriched population of disease-linked clones.

V gave up 6 bases and J gave up 1 base; unmatched junction bases: 10. This CDR3 region has 15 residues. The germline gives CDR1 SQVTM, CDR2 ANQGSEA. TCRdb re-derived calls from the 5' RACE reads in MiXCR, one entry per CDR3 protein. The sample holds 670,000 or so distinct CDR3 sequences; 15% to 20% are singletons and the top ten take under 20%. Material for sequencing was blood, either unsorted or a sorted T cell fraction (not recorded which). The rearrangement uses TRBV29-1 and TRBJ2-3, with 7 bases fitting TRBD2. This TCR was recovered from a male donor with ankylosing spondylitis. In DNA, the CDR3 is TGCAGCGTCATCCTGTGGGGGGGTGGCACAGATACGCAGTATTTT. Amino acids: CSVILWGGGTDTQYF.